Shown below are 24 T cell receptor beta chains from a single sample sequenced in a study of T cell responses to AZD1222 COVID-19 vaccine. The repertoire was sequenced with immunoSEQ multiplex PCR; TCRdb's copy has only in-frame clones and lacks some. The sample yields about 130,000 clones, 84% seen once. The sample was peripheral blood, taken on day 0 of AZD1222 vaccination. Receptor source: an adult in good health.

V and J are TRBV5-1 and TRBJ2-3; D unclear. The CDR3 is 13 amino acids. The ends were cut back, 0 bases at V and 5 bases at J, with 7 bases in the middle. Per the germline V gene, CDR1 is SGHRS and CDR2 is YFSETQ. The CDR3 region is CASSLDWGDTQYF. CDR3 nucleotide sequence: TGCGCCAGCAGCTTGGACTGGGGAGATACGCAGTATTTT.

The J gene is TRBJ2-1, the V gene TRBV24-1; D remains unclear. The CDR3 runs 11 residues. Trimming left V 1 base short and J 9 bases short, with 3 bases between. Germline values: CDR1 KGHDR, CDR2 SFDVKD. The CDR3 region is CATSDFAEQFF. The CDR3 DNA reads as TGTGCCACCAGTGATTTCGCTGAGCAGTTCTTC.

The chain uses TRBV2 and TRBJ1-3; maybe TRBD1 (5 bases). The CDR3 is made up of 15 amino acids. Germline-derived CDR1 and CDR2 are SNHLY and FYNNEI. Trimming cost V 3 bases and J 2 bases, with 11 bases left between them. DNA of the CDR3: TGTGCCAGCAGTGAGGATTGGGGGACTGGAAACACCATATATTTT. Translated: CASSEDWGTGNTIYF. Full variable domain (missing parts from reference TRBV2 and TRBJ1-3): EPEVTQTPSHQVTQMGQEVILRCVPISNHLYFYWYRQILGQKVEFLVSFYNNEISEKSEIFDDQFSVERPDGSNFTLKIRSTKLEDSAMYFCASSEDWGTGNTIYFGEGSWLTVV.

The V gene is TRBV7-8, the J gene TRBJ1-2; the D gene is possibly TRBD1 (6 bases). Germline lookup yields CDR1 SGHVS and CDR2 FQNEAQ. CDR3 length: 13 residues. Between the trimmed V and J ends, which lost 2 bases and 8 bases, there was a span of 12 bases. The CDR3 coding sequence is TGTGCCAGCAGCTTAACAGGGATTTGGGGCTACACCTTC. Translation gives CASSLTGIWGYTF.

The rearrangement uses TRBV28 and TRBJ1-3, with D possibly being TRBD1 (6 bases). The CDR3 consists of 16 residues. V gave up 5 bases and J gave up 3 bases, with 17 bases separating them. The germline V gene has CDR1 MDHEN and CDR2 SYDVKM. The CDR3 DNA sequence: TGTGCCAGCAGTCCCTGGGCAGGGGTGAGTGGAAACACCATATATTTT. Translating gives CASSPWAGVSGNTIYF. Full variable domain (outside the CDR3, taken from reference TRBV28 and TRBJ1-3): DVKVTQSSRYLVKRTGEKVFLECVQDMDHENMFWYRQDPGLGLRLIYFSYDVKMKEKGDIPEGYSVSREKKERFSLILESASTNQTSMYLCASSPWAGVSGNTIYFGEGSWLTVV.

This clone has just a few counts. The chain has TRBV5-1 and TRBJ1-2; 7 positions agree with TRBD1. The trim removed 4 bases at V and 1 base at J, leaving 13 bases unmatched. The length of the CDR3 is 17 residues. Germline V gene data show CDR1 as SGHRS and CDR2 as YFSETQ. For the CDR3, the DNA is TGCGCCAGCAGCCATGAGGACAGGCCATCGGTTAACTATGGCTACACCTTC. Encoded protein: CASSHEDRPSVNYGYTF. Variable domain in full (rest from reference TRBV5-1 and TRBJ1-2): KAGVTQTPRYLIKTRGQQVTLSCSPISGHRSVSWYQQTPGQGLQFLFEYFSETQRNKGNFPGRFSGRQFSNSRSEMNVSTLELGDSALYLCASSHEDRPSVNYGYTFGSGTRLTVV.

There are a few counts of this clone. The V and J genes are TRBV5-1 and TRBJ2-7; 11 bases match TRBD1. V lost 4 bases and J lost 3; bases outside the gene matches: 6. CDR3 length: 15 residues. The germline V gene encodes CDR1 SGHRS and CDR2 YFSETQ. CDR3 DNA: TGCGCCAGCAGCCCAGGACAGGGGGCGGGCTACGAGCAGTACTTC. Its protein product is CASSPGQGAGYEQYF.

As DNA, the CDR3 is TGTGCCACTGGGGAGGGGGGGATCGGTCAGCCCCAGCATTTT. Protein product: CATGEGGIGQPQHF. The gene calls are TRBV28 and TRBJ1-5, with TRBD1 as a possible D gene (6 bases). V gave up 10 bases and J gave up 6 bases, with 19 bases separating them. Germline CDR1 MDHEN, CDR2 SYDVKM. CDR3 length: 14 amino acids.

This clone turned up a few times. The gene calls are TRBV2 and TRBJ2-2; D perhaps matches TRBD2 (6 bases). Germline V gene sequence: CDR1 SNHLY, CDR2 FYNNEI. The CDR3 extends over 15 amino acids. V was cut by 6 bases and J by 0 bases, with 11 bases left in between. CDR3 amino acids: CASRWDSTNTGELFF. The CDR3 DNA is TGTGCCAGCAGATGGGACTCAACGAACACCGGGGAGCTGTTTTTT.

The gene calls are TRBV6-1 and TRBJ1-1, with D possibly being TRBD1 (6 bases). V shed 3 bases and J shed 7 bases, with 15 bases lying between them. Germline-derived CDR1 and CDR2 are MNHNS and SASEGT. The CDR3 is made up of 14 amino acids. Written as DNA, the CDR3 is TGTGCCAGCAGTGACAGGGGTTATTATAGTGAAGCTTTCTTT. This gives the protein CASSDRGYYSEAFF.

The table lists this clone with a few counts. This same CDR3 is encoded by further DNA sequences in the sample. V is TRBV4-2 and J is TRBJ2-7, with 7 nucleotides matching TRBD2. The V and J ends lost 0 bases and 0 bases, in that order; junction bases with no gene match: 2. This CDR3 has 15 residues. CDR1 and CDR2 (germline): LGHNA, YNFKEQ. CDR3 nucleotides: TGTGCCAGCAGCCAAGAGGCTAGCGGCTCCTACGAGCAGTACTTC. This encodes CASSQEASGSYEQYF.

To note about this clone: The germline gene is not matched at one end of the junction; a read error may be the cause. The chain has TRBV29-1 and TRBJ2-7; 10 positions match TRBD1. The CDR3 has 12 residues. Germline V lookup: CDR1 SQVTM, CDR2 ANQGSEA. The CDR3 nucleotides are TGCAGCGTGGAAGGGACAGGGGCCGAGCAGTACTTC. Its translation: CSVEGTGAEQYF.

The chain joins TRBV19 to TRBJ1-1, with 12 positions matching TRBD1. The CDR3 consists of 15 residues. J lost 5 bases, V lost 4 bases, and 5 bases had no gene match. The germline CDR1 and CDR2 sequences are LNHDA and SQIVND (reference sequence). The CDR3 DNA reads as TGTGCCAGTAGTAGGGACAGGGGGCTTGGGACTGAAGCTTTCTTT. Its translation: CASSRDRGLGTEAFF.

A single count supports this clone. The rearrangement joins TRBV5-1 to TRBJ1-3, with D possibly TRBD1 on 6 matching bases. The CDR3 is made up of 15 amino acids. V lost 3 bases to trimming and J lost 3 bases, with 13 bases between them. The germline CDR1 and CDR2 sequences are SGHRS and YFSETQ. The CDR3 nucleotides are TGCGCCAGCAGCTACGAGACAGGTCGTGGAAACACCATATATTTT. Amino acid sequence: CASSYETGRGNTIYF.

The V gene is TRBV28, the J gene TRBJ1-2, with a weak D call TRBD1 (5 bases). Trimming cost V 5 bases and J 8 bases, with 12 bases left between them. Germline values: CDR1 MDHEN, CDR2 SYDVKM. This CDR3 is built from 12 residues. The CDR3 bases are TGTGCCAGCAGTAAGCAGGGTACGGGCTACACCTTC. Its protein is CASSKQGTGYTF.

This sequence joins TRBV3-1 (or the pseudogene TRBV3-2) and TRBJ1-1; possibly TRBD1 for D (6 bases). V lost 1 base, J lost 11 bases, and 17 bases lay in between. CDR1 is LGHDT and CDR2 is YNNKEL in the germline V gene (reference sequence). This CDR3 is built from 14 residues. CDR3 nucleotide sequence: TGTGCCAGCAGCCAAGCCTCCAGGGGTAGGGAGGCTTTCTTT. Its protein is CASSQASRGREAFF.

The J gene is TRBJ2-7, the V gene TRBV7-8; TRBD2 matches at 10 bases. The V and J ends lost 8 bases and 4 bases, in that order; junction bases with no gene match: 8. Germline lookup yields CDR1 SGHVS and CDR2 FQNEAQ. The CDR3 has 14 residues. This chain's CDR3 is CASGSSGGKYEQYF. The CDR3 region has the DNA TGTGCCAGCGGATCTAGCGGGGGAAAGTACGAGCAGTACTTC.

In this sample, this clone turned up once. The chain carries TRBV5-1 and TRBJ2-2; 8 bases are shared with TRBD1. CDR3 size: 14 residues. Looked up from germline, CDR1 is SGHRS and CDR2 is YFSETQ. With 3 bases clipped from V and 5 bases from J, the junction kept 3 bases outside the gene matches. The chain's CDR3 is CASSSRQGTGELFF. CDR3 coding DNA: TGCGCCAGCAGCTCTAGACAGGGGACCGGGGAGCTGTTTTTT. The whole variable domain, filled in from reference TRBV5-1 and TRBJ2-2, reads KAGVTQTPRYLIKTRGQQVTLSCSPISGHRSVSWYQQTPGQGLQFLFEYFSETQRNKGNFPGRFSGRQFSNSRSEMNVSTLELGDSALYLCASSSRQGTGELFFGEGSRLTVL.

This clone was seen a handful of times. This sequence joins TRBV5-1 and TRBJ1-1, with a tentative D call TRBD1 (6 bases). Per germline, CDR1 SGHRS and CDR2 YFSETQ. The CDR3 totals 15 residues. V was cut by 4 bases and J by 2 bases, with 15 bases left in between. CDR3 sequence reads: CASSPPGGANTEAFF. The CDR3, as DNA: TGCGCCAGCAGCCCCCCCGGGGGGGCTAACACTGAAGCTTTCTTT.

V is TRBV5-1 and J is TRBJ2-7, with D possibly matching TRBD1 (6 bases). V was pared by 0 bases and J by 6 bases, with 10 bases between. CDR3 size: 13 residues. Germline V gene lookup returns CDR1 SGHRS and CDR2 YFSETQ. The CDR3 loop is CASSLGQASEQYF. In DNA form, the CDR3 reads TGCGCCAGCAGCTTGGGACAGGCCAGCGAGCAGTACTTC.

This chain connects TRBV6-6 to TRBJ1-1; TRBD1 might be the D (6 bases). Germline V gene sequence: CDR1 MNHNY, CDR2 SVGAGI (reference sequence). The CDR3 has 17 amino acids. Trimming took off 5 bases at V and 0 bases at J, with 19 bases between the two ends. The CDR3: CASSLTRQDFVNTEAFF. The CDR3 DNA reads as TGTGCCAGCAGTCTAACAAGACAGGATTTCGTGAACACTGAAGCTTTCTTT.

The chain joins TRBV12-5 to TRBJ2-1; 9 nucleotides line up with TRBD1. This CDR3 has 18 residues. CDR1 and CDR2 from the germline V gene are LGHNT and FRNRAP. Trimming removed 0 bases from V and 6 bases from J; junction bases left unmatched: 12. CDR3 DNA sequence: TGTGCTAGTGGTTTGGTAGGGTGGGACAGGGAATTTGGCAATGAGCAGTTCTTC. Amino acids: CASGLVGWDREFGNEQFF.

The chain couples TRBV6-1 to TRBJ1-3; maybe TRBD1 (6 bases). The germline V gene has CDR1 MNHNS and CDR2 SASEGT. The CDR3 totals 16 residues. V shed 2 bases and J shed 2 bases, with 13 bases lying between them. CDR3 amino acids: CASSERHQGTGNTIYF. The CDR3, as DNA: TGTGCCAGCAGTGAAAGGCATCAGGGGACTGGAAACACCATATATTTT.

Details on this clone: One junction end does not reproduce the germline sequence, and a read error may be involved. The chain combines TRBV27 with TRBJ2-7; tentative D call: TRBD2 (5 bases). Germline CDR1 MNHEY, CDR2 SMNVEV (reference sequence). This CDR3 has 13 amino acids. Here the CDR3 reads CASSLQTHGKKNF. CDR3 DNA sequence: TGTGCCAGCAGTTTACAGACACACGGGAAAAAGAATTTC.